The 22 T cell receptor beta chains presented below share a single source sample, sequenced in a study of naive and memory T cell subsets. The library had UMIs added by 3' ligation of an oligonucleotide to TCR cDNA. Ligated cDNA underwent four rounds of PCR with nested alpha and beta constant region primers and SP2. MiXCR, run by TCRdb on the 5' RACE reads, gives a single entry per CDR3 protein. Of more than 50,000 distinct CDR3 sequences listed, 7.2% were seen once; the top ten hold around 9.7%. These receptors were obtained from a male donor in good health.

This clonotype showed up just a few times. The chain couples TRBV6-5 to TRBJ1-1, with D uncertain. The CDR3 length is 13 residues. Between the trimmed V and J ends, which lost 7 bases and 1 base, there was a span of 10 bases. CDR1 is MNHEY, CDR2 SVGAGI, per germline. The CDR3, as DNA: TGTGCCAGCACGCTCGACGGGAACACTGAAGCTTTCTTT. It specifies CASTLDGNTEAFF.

V and J are TRBV11-2 and TRBJ2-4; perhaps TRBD1 as D (6 bases). Germline CDR1 is SGHAT and CDR2 is FQNNGV. The V gene lost 0 bases and the J gene lost 1 base, with 10 bases spanning the gap. This CDR3 spans 16 amino acids. Written as DNA, the CDR3 is TGTGCCAGCAGCTTAGAGGGCCAGGGGGCCAAAAACATTCAGTACTTC. Its translation is CASSLEGQGAKNIQYF.

The chain recombines TRBV5-6 with TRBJ2-5; no clear D. Germline V CDR1 and CDR2: SGHDT, YYEEEE. CDR3 length: 14 amino acids. Trimming left V 2 bases short and J 1 base short, with 9 bases between. In DNA, the CDR3 is TGTGCCAGCAGCTTCGGGCATATCCAAGAGACCCAGTACTTC. Residues: CASSFGHIQETQYF.

The rearrangement uses TRBV6-1 and TRBJ1-5; maybe TRBD1 (5 bases). The length of the CDR3 is 18 residues. Trimming left V 7 bases short and J 0 bases short, with 22 bases between. Germline CDR1 and CDR2: MNHNS and SASEGT. CDR3 DNA sequence: TGTGCCAGCATCCCGGGGCAGGGCCCAAGCTATAGCAATCAGCCCCAGCATTTT. This sequence encodes CASIPGQGPSYSNQPQHF.

In its sample, this clonotype was seen many times. The chain has TRBV14 and TRBJ1-2; D not certain. Deletions cut 4 bases from V and 0 bases from J, with 6 bases between. Per germline, CDR1 SGHDN and CDR2 FVKESK. The CDR3 contains 13 residues. The CDR3 DNA reads as TGTGCCAGCAGCCCCGGGCCTAACTATGGCTACACCTTC. It specifies CASSPGPNYGYTF.

The chain uses TRBV5-1 and TRBJ2-5; 8 bases line up with TRBD1. Germline trimming cut 0 bases from V and 5 bases from J; bases unmatched to any gene: 9. CDR1 is SGHRS, CDR2 YFSETQ, per germline. This CDR3 region has 16 residues. In DNA, the CDR3 is TGCGCCAGCAGCTTGGTGGGCAGGGGGCGGCACGAGACCCAGTACTTC. Its protein product is CASSLVGRGRHETQYF.

This clonotype was counted between two and nine times. The J gene is TRBJ1-5, the V gene TRBV4-1, with TRBD1 matching over 7 bases. The CDR3 runs to 18 residues. V was pared by 1 base and J by 3 bases, with 12 bases of the junction left unmatched. CDR1 is MGHRA and CDR2 is YSYEKL in the germline V gene. The CDR3 sequence is CASSQASGAGQYNQPQHF. CDR3 sequence (DNA): TGCGCCAGCAGCCAAGCTAGTGGGGCGGGACAGTACAATCAGCCCCAGCATTTT.

This clonotype was recorded many times. The genes are TRBV2 and TRBJ2-2, with D uncertain. V lost 1 base to trimming and J lost 1 base, with 7 bases between them. The germline V gene encodes CDR1 SNHLY and CDR2 FYNNEI. The CDR3 covers 15 residues. The CDR3 nucleotides are TGTGCCAGCAGTGAAGGAGCTGGGAACACCGGGGAGCTGTTTTTT. Translated, it gives CASSEGAGNTGELFF.

This clonotype has a count of ten or more. The chain combines TRBV10-1 with TRBJ2-2; TRBD2 aligns across 7 bases. CDR1 and CDR2 (germline): WNHNN, SYGVQD (reference sequence). The CDR3 has 15 residues. Trimming took 6 bases from V and 4 from J; bases not matched to a gene: 8. The CDR3 DNA is TGCGCCAGCAGCGACGGACTAGTGGGCACCGGGGAGCTGTTTTTT. Translation: CASSDGLVGTGELFF.

The sample holds a few counts of this clonotype. The V gene is TRBV10-2, the J gene TRBJ2-3; 12 positions agree with TRBD1. Germline assignment: CDR1 WSHSY and CDR2 SAAADI. The CDR3 length is 14 residues. The V segment lost 8 bases and the J segment 6 bases; nucleotides outside the gene matches: 6. CDR3 DNA: TGCGCCAGCGAAGGGACAGGGGGCGTCGATACGCAGTATTTT. Translation: CASEGTGGVDTQYF.

This clonotype was seen many times. This chain connects TRBV29-1 to TRBJ1-1; weak D call: TRBD1 (6 bases). The germline V gene encodes CDR1 SQVTM and CDR2 ANQGSEA. There are 14 residues in the CDR3. V was trimmed by 4 bases and J by 3 bases, leaving 15 bases between them. CDR3 sequence (DNA): TGCAGCGTTGGGGGCGGGGGGCAATACACTGAAGCTTTCTTT. Translating gives CSVGGGGQYTEAFF.

This clonotype came up many times. The chain uses TRBV29-1 and TRBJ1-5; 7 nucleotides align to TRBD1. Germline trimming cut 7 bases from V and 5 bases from J; bases unmatched to any gene: 14. The V gene's germline CDR1 is SQVTM and CDR2 ANQGSEA. CDR3 length: 15 residues. The DNA of the CDR3 is TGCAGCGCAATCCGGGACAGCCTACTTGATCAGCCCCAGCATTTT. It specifies CSAIRDSLLDQPQHF.

Many counts were recorded for this clonotype. The V gene is TRBV14, the J gene TRBJ2-4, with D possibly called TRBD1 or TRBD2 (6 bases each). Germline CDR1 reads SGHDN; CDR2 reads FVKESK. This CDR3 is built from 13 residues. V dropped 0 bases and J dropped 16 bases, with 16 bases sitting between them. The CDR3 nucleotides are TGTGCCAGCAGCCAAGATTTGGGGGGCAGGGCCTACTTC. Its protein is CASSQDLGGRAYF.

This clonotype was detected many times. V usage is TRBV2 and J usage is TRBJ1-1; no clear D. V was shortened by 4 bases and J by 0 bases, with 3 bases between the two germline ends. CDR1 SNHLY and CDR2 FYNNEI come from the germline V gene. The CDR3 runs 12 residues. CDR3: CASSGMNTEAFF. DNA of the CDR3: TGTGCCAGCAGTGGGATGAACACTGAAGCTTTCTTT.

This clonotype showed up many times. The rearrangement uses TRBV6-6 and TRBJ1-1; 8 nucleotides line up with TRBD1. Germline CDR1 MNHNY, CDR2 SVGAGI (reference sequence). J gave up 4 bases and V 6 bases, and 4 bases lay outside the gene matches. This CDR3 spans 13 amino acids. In nucleotides, the CDR3 is TGTGCCAGCAGCAGTGACAGGGGCACTGAAGCTTTCTTT. Amino acids: CASSSDRGTEAFF.

This clonotype was seen ten or more times. The gene calls are TRBV19 and TRBJ1-5, with 7 nucleotides matching TRBD1. Germline V gene data show CDR1 as LNHDA and CDR2 as SQIVND (reference sequence). The V segment lost 8 bases and the J segment 6 bases; nucleotides outside the gene matches: 13. This CDR3 has 15 residues. The CDR3: CASVSGTDGGQPQHF. CDR3 in DNA: TGTGCCAGTGTCTCCGGGACAGACGGCGGTCAGCCCCAGCATTTT.

This clonotype was counted ten times or more. The chain is built from TRBV4-1 and TRBJ2-7; possible D gene TRBD2, 5 bases. V was shortened by 0 bases and J by 0 bases, with 12 bases between the two germline ends. CDR1 and CDR2 from the germline V gene are MGHRA and YSYEKL. This CDR3 spans 16 amino acids. CDR3 protein: CASSQEASGSSYEQYF. The CDR3 bases are TGCGCCAGCAGCCAAGAGGCAAGCGGCAGCTCCTACGAGCAGTACTTC.

Many counts were recorded for this clonotype. V and J are TRBV7-6 and TRBJ2-5; tentatively, D is TRBD1 (6 bases). The CDR3 loop spans 14 amino acids. Germline V gene data show CDR1 as SGHVS and CDR2 as FNYEAQ. Trimming pared 3 bases from V and 5 bases from J, leaving 13 bases between. The CDR3 sequence is CASSFQQGGETQYF. Here the CDR3 DNA reads TGTGCCAGCAGCTTCCAACAGGGTGGCGAGACCCAGTACTTC.

There are a few counts of this clonotype. The V and J genes are TRBV29-1 and TRBJ2-2, with 7 bases aligning to TRBD2. V gave up 0 bases and J gave up 4 bases; unmatched junction bases: 11. The CDR3 length is 17 residues. Germline CDR1 is SQVTM and CDR2 is ANQGSEA. CDR3 amino acids: CSVEDLGLASGTGELFF. The CDR3 DNA is TGCAGCGTTGAAGATCTGGGGTTAGCTAGCGGCACCGGGGAGCTGTTTTTT.

This clonotype was counted only a few times. This chain joins TRBV11-2 and TRBJ1-5, with TRBD1 matching 7 bases. This CDR3 contains 14 residues. From germline, CDR1 is SGHAT and CDR2 FQNNGV. After removal of 1 base from V and 6 bases from J, the junction contained 3 bases not matched to a gene. CDR3 nucleotide sequence: TGTGCCAGCAGCTTAGGACAGGGCGGTCAGCCCCAGCATTTT. As protein: CASSLGQGGQPQHF.

This clonotype showed up just a few times. The chain joins TRBV6-6 to TRBJ2-7; TRBD2 might be the D (6 bases). Germline V gene data show CDR1 as MNHNY and CDR2 as SVGAGI (reference sequence). CDR3 length: 13 amino acids. V lost 3 bases, J lost 5 bases, and 11 bases lay in between. In DNA, the CDR3 is TGTGCCAGCAGTTATACTAGCTTCCACGAGCAGTACTTC. It yields the protein CASSYTSFHEQYF.

This clonotype occurred a few times. CDR3 sequence (DNA): TGTGCCAGCAGTTCCTTGGACAGGGCTGGAAACACCATATATTTT. Protein: CASSSLDRAGNTIYF. V is TRBV12-3 or TRBV12-4 and J is TRBJ1-3, with TRBD1 matching over 8 bases. V lost 4 bases to trimming and J lost 2 bases; unmatched junction nucleotides: 4. This CDR3 region has 15 residues.